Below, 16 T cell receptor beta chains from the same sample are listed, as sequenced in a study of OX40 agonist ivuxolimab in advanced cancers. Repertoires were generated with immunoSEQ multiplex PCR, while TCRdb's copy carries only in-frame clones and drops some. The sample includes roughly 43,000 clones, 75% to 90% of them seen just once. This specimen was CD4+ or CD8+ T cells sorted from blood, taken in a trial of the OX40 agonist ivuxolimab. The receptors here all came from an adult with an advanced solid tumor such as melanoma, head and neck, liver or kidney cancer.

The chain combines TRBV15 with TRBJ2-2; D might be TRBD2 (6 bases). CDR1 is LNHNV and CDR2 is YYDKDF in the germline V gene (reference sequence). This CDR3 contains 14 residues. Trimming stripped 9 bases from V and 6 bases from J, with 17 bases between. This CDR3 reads CATGLLARSGELFF. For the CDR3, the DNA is TGTGCCACTGGCCTTCTAGCGCGGTCCGGGGAGCTGTTTTTT.

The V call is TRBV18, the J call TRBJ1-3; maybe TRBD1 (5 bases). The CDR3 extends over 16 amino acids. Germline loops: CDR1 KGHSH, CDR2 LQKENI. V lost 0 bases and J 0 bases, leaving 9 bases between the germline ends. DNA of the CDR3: TGTGCCAGCTCACCACCGGGGCAGGCCTCTGGAAACACCATATATTTT. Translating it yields CASSPPGQASGNTIYF. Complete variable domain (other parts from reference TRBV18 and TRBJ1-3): NAGVMQNPRHLVRRRGQEARLRCSPMKGHSHVYWYRQLPEEGLKFMVYLQKENIIDESGMPKERFSAEFPKEGPSILRIQQVVRGDSAAYFCASSPPGQASGNTIYFGEGSWLTVV.

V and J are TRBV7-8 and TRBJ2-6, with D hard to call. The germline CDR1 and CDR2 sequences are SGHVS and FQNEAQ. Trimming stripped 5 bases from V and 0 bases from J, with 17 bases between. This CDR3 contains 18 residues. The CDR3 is CASSPRATSLSGANVLTF. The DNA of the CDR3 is TGTGCCAGCAGCCCGCGTGCGACGTCCCTCTCTGGGGCCAACGTCCTGACTTTC.

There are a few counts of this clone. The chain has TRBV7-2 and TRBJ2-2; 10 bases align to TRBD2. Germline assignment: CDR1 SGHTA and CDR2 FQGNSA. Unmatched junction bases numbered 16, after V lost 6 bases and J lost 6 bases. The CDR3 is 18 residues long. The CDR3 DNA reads TGTGCCAGCAGGTTAAACCCCTCACGGCTAGCGGGAGCCGGGGAGCTGTTTTTT. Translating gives CASRLNPSRLAGAGELFF.

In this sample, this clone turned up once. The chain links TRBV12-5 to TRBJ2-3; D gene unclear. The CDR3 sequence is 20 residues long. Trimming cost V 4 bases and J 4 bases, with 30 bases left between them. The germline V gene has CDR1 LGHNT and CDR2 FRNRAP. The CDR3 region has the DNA TGTGCTAGTGGTTCCCTGACGGTCGTACAGTTACCTAGATGGTCAGATACGCAGTATTTT. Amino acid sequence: CASGSLTVVQLPRWSDTQYF.

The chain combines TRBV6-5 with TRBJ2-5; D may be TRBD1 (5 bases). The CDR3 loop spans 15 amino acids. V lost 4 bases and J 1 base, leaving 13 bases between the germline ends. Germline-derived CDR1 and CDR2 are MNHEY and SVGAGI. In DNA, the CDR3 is TGTGCCAGCAGTTCTCGCGGCAGGGTCCAAGAGACCCAGTACTTC. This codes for CASSSRGRVQETQYF.

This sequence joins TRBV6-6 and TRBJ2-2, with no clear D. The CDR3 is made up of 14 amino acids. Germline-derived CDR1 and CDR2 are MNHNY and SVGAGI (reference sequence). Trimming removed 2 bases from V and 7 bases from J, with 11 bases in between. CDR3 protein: CASSYRVSHGELFF. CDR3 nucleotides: TGTGCCAGCAGTTACAGGGTTTCGCACGGGGAGCTGTTTTTT.

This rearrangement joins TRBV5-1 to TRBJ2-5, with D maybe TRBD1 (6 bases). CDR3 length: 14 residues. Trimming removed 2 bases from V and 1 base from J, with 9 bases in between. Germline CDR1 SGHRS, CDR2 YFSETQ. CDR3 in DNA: TGCGCCAGCAGCTTACAGGGACCCCAAGAGACCCAGTACTTC. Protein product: CASSLQGPQETQYF.

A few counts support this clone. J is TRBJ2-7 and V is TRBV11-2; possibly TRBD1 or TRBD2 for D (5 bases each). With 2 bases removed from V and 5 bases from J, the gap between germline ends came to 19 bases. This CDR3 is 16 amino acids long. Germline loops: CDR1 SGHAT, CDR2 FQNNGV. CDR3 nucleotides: TGTGCCAGCAGCTTATATCGGCAGGGACCAGAGAACGAGCAGTACTTC. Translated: CASSLYRQGPENEQYF. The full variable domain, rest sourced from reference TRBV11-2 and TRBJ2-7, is EAGVAQSPRYKIIEKRQSVAFWCNPISGHATLYWYQQILGQGPKLLIQFQNNGVVDDSQLPKDRFSAERLKGVDSTLKIQPAKLEDSAVYLCASSLYRQGPENEQYFGPGTRLTVT.

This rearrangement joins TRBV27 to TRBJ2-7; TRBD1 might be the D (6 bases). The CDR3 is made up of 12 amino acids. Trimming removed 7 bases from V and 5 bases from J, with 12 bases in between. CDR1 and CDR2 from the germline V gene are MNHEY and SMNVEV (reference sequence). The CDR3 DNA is TGTGCCAGCACCACGACAGGAAACGAGCAGTACTTC. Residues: CASTTTGNEQYF.

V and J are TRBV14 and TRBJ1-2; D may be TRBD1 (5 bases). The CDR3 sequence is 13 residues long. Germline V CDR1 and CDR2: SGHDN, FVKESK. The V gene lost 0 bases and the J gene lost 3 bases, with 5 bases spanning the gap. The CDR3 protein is CASSQDRDYGYTF. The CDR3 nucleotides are TGTGCCAGCAGCCAAGACAGGGACTATGGCTACACCTTC.

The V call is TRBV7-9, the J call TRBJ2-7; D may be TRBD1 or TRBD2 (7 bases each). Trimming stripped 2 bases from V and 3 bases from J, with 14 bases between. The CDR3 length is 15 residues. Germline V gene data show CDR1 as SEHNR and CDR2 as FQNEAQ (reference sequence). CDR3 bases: TGTGCCAGCAGCTTAAATGCAGGGGGGGGCTACGAGCAGTACTTC. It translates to CASSLNAGGGYEQYF.

The CDR3 spells CASSDHGDSPLHF. The DNA for the CDR3 is TGTGCCAGCAGTGACCACGGGGATTCACCCCTCCACTTT. V gene TRBV6-1 combines with J gene TRBJ1-6; D gene ambiguous. CDR1 MNHNS and CDR2 SASEGT come from the germline V gene. The CDR3 is 13 residues long. Trimming left V 3 bases short and J 8 bases short, with 8 bases between.

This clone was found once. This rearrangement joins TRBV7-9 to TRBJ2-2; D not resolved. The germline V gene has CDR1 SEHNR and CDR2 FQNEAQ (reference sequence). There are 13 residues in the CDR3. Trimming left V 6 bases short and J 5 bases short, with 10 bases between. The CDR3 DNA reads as TGTGCCAGCAGTCGAACATTGACCGGGGAGCTGTTTTTT. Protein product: CASSRTLTGELFF.

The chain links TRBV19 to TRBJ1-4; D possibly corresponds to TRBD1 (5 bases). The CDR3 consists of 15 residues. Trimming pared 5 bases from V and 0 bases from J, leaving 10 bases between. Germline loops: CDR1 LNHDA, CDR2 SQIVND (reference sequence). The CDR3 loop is CASSWGRTTNEKLFF. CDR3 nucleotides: TGTGCCAGTAGTTGGGGGAGGACAACTAATGAAAAACTGTTTTTT.

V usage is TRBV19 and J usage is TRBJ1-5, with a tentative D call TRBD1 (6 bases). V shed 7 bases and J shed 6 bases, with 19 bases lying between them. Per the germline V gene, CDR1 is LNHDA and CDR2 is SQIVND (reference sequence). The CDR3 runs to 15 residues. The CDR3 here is CASTEVGARSQPQHF. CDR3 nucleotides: TGTGCCAGTACCGAGGTGGGGGCCCGGAGTCAGCCCCAGCATTTT.